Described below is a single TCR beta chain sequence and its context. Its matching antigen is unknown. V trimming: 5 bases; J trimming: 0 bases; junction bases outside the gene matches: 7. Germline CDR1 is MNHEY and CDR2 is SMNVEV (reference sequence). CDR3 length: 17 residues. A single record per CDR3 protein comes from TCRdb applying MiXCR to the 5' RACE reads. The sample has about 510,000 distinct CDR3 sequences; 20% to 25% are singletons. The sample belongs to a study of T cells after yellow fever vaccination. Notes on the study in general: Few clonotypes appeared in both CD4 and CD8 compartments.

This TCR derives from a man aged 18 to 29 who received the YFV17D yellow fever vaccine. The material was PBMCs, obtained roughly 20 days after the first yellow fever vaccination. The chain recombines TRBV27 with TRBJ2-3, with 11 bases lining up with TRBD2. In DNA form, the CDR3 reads TGTGCCAGCAGTCCGACTAGCGGGGACACTAGCACAGATACGCAGTATTTT. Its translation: CASSPTSGDTSTDTQYF.